The clone carrying this TCR beta chain turned up a few times. The antigen remains undetermined. The data derive from a study of quantifying T cell responses using KT2 cells. Study information: TCR alpha and beta constant-region primers primed reverse transcription of RNA. A predetermined fluorescence threshold ended the second PCR, run as a qPCR. Findings of the study overall: Input KT2 cell number predicted KT2 alpha and beta sequence counts linearly over several orders of magnitude.

CDR1 SGHRS and CDR2 YFSETQ come from the germline V gene. V was clipped by 4 bases and J by 5 bases; unmatched bases: 6. This CDR3 region has 14 residues. The sample is PBMC spiked with counted cells of clone KT2. A single-stranded UMI oligo with SP2 sequence was ligated to cDNA 3' ends. First-round PCR used roughly 4 cycles and beta primers RC1.1 and RC1.2 covering TRBC1 and TRBC2. Separate processing of TCR alpha and beta chains began at the second PCR. TCRdb fed the UMI-ligation and nested PCR reads into MiXCR, producing one record per CDR3 protein. The sample has around 35,000 distinct CDR3 sequences; under 13% are singletons.

Sample: PBMCs spiked with cells of the T cell clone KT2. V and J are TRBV5-1 and TRBJ2-3; 8 bases agree with TRBD1. This TCR was sampled from a human donor. This CDR3 is CASSEGQGGDTQYF. For the CDR3, the DNA is TGCGCCAGCAGCGAAGGACAGGGAGGAGATACGCAGTATTTT.